This record covers a single T cell receptor beta chain. This entry comes from a study of T cell responses to AZD1222 COVID-19 vaccine. Sequencing was performed with immunoSEQ multiplex PCR; in TCRdb, only in-frame clones are kept and a portion is missing. The profile shows 200,000 to 250,000 clones, just over 90% of them singletons. Per germline, CDR1 SGHNT and CDR2 YYREEE (reference sequence). Trimming shortened V by 1 base and J by 4 bases, and 7 bases separated the two germline ends. The CDR3 is made up of 13 amino acids. V is TRBV5-4 and J is TRBJ2-3; the D gene is possibly TRBD1 (5 bases). This specimen consisted of peripheral blood, obtained on day 0 of MenACWY control vaccination. The sequence was obtained from an adult in good health. CDR3: CASSLQGSDTQYF. The DNA of the CDR3 is TGTGCCAGCAGCTTGCAGGGCTCAGATACGCAGTATTTT.